This TCR beta chain was sequenced for a study of cytomegalovirus exposure and HLA in healthy donors. This clone was seen just once. The J segment lost 4 bases and the V segment lost 5 bases, leaving 6 bases of the junction unmatched. The CDR3 length is 14 residues. The germline V gene has CDR1 SEHNR and CDR2 FQNEAQ (reference sequence). The PCR contained 60 Vbeta and 13 Jbeta primers. Generated by immunoSEQ multiplex PCR, the TCRdb table keeps only in-frame clones and is missing some. The sample carries 95,000 to 150,000 clones, around 69% recorded once. The chain combines TRBV7-9 with TRBJ1-1; 8 nucleotides agree with TRBD1. The sample consisted of PBMCs. This sequence originates from a woman in her 40s in good health and CMV-seropositive. The CDR3 loop reads CASSDRGGSTEAFF. The CDR3 DNA reads as TGTGCCAGCAGCGACAGGGGTGGAAGCACTGAAGCTTTCTTT.